This is a list of T cell receptor beta chains from one sample in a study of T-cell memory formation after mild COVID-19. TCRdb used MiXCR to reprocess the 5' RACE reads, holding one entry per CDR3 protein. The sample comprises a few hundred thousand distinct CDR3 sequences, 15% to 20% of which are singletons, and 20% to 25% rests with the top ten. The sequenced sample consisted of PBMCs or a T cell subset sorted from them (not recorded which). The receptors shown here come from a man between 18 and 35 years old who had mild COVID-19 (a few samples of this study predate the infection). Cell type and time point are not known. CDR3s include the opening cysteine and the closing phenylalanine or tryptophan. Fields, in order: D gene, J gene, V gene, clone size, CDR3 DNA, CDR3 protein. The D gene is left open where the match is weak. Where a row states a size, it is once, few, many or the class of an expanded clone; other rows omit it.

TRBD1 TRBJ1-2 TRBV29-1 few TGCAGCGTTACCCAGGGGGAGGGTAACTATGGCTACACCTTC CSVTQGEGNYGYTF
TRBD2 TRBJ2-5 TRBV20-1 few TGCAGTGCTAGATCCGGGCGGGGGGAAGAGACCCAGTACTTC CSARSGRGEETQYF
TRBD2 TRBJ2-2 TRBV6-2/TRBV6-3 - TGTGCCAGCGGGAGGGTGGAGCTGTTTTTT CASGRVELFF
- TRBJ1-1 TRBV12-3/TRBV12-4 few TGTGCCAGCAGTAAGGGGGACATCGTGGGCACTGAAGCTTTCTTT CASSKGDIVGTEAFF
- TRBJ2-6 TRBV4-3 few TGCGCCAGCAGCCAAGTATTAGACTCTGGGGCCAACGTCCTGACTTTC CASSQVLDSGANVLTF
- TRBJ2-5 TRBV7-9 - TGTGCCAGCAGCTCGACGACTAGACCCCCGACCCAGTACTTC CASSSTTRPPTQYF
- TRBJ2-3 TRBV5-1 - TGCGCCAGCAGCTTGGGACAGGCAGGCGAAGCGCAGTATTTT CASSLGQAGEAQYF
- TRBJ1-1 TRBV5-1 few TGCGCCAGCAGCTTGGAATCTGCGGGAAACACTGAAGCTTTCTTT CASSLESAGNTEAFF
TRBD1 TRBJ1-1 TRBV2 few TGTGCCAGCTACGACAGGGCTGAAGCTTTCTTT CASYDRAEAFF
TRBD1 TRBJ1-1 TRBV20-1 few TGCAGTGCTAGGGAGGGGACAGCTGAAGCTTTCTTT CSAREGTAEAFF
TRBD2 TRBJ2-1 TRBV12-3/TRBV12-4 - TGTGCCAGCAGATCTTCTAGCGGGGGTTACAATGAGCAGTTCTTC CASRSSSGGYNEQFF
- TRBJ1-2 TRBV7-2 few TGTGCCAGCACTCAGAGGGACTATGGCTACACCTTC CASTQRDYGYTF
TRBD1 TRBJ2-7 TRBV6-5 few TGTGCCAGCAGTTATGGGACAGGGGCCCTCGAGCAGTACTTC CASSYGTGALEQYF
TRBD1 TRBJ1-2 TRBV12-3/TRBV12-4 few TGTGCCAGCAGTCCCCAGGACAGGGACGGTGGCTACACCTTC CASSPQDRDGGYTF
- TRBJ2-5 TRBV5-4 - TGTGCCAGCAGCCCGGGAGGGGGCCTTGGAGAGACCCAGTACTTC CASSPGGGLGETQYF
- TRBJ2-6 TRBV11-2 - TGTGCCAGCAGCTTTTACCGGGGGGCGGTTCCTGGGGCCAACGTCCTGACTTTC CASSFYRGAVPGANVLTF
- TRBJ1-5 TRBV7-9 - TGTGCCAGCAGCCCCCCTGGCGGGCATCAGCCCCAGCATTTT CASSPPGGHQPQHF
- TRBJ1-2 TRBV7-2 - TGTGCCAGCAGCTCGACTCGAATTGGCTATGGCTACACCTTC CASSSTRIGYGYTF
- TRBJ1-1 TRBV5-4 - TGTGCCAGCACCCGTAGCGGGAACGCCTGGGACACTGAAGCTTTCTTT CASTRSGNAWDTEAFF
TRBD2 TRBJ2-5 TRBV29-1 - TGCGGCGGGAGGGTAAAAGAGACCCAGTACTTC CGGRVKETQYF
TRBD2 TRBJ2-3 TRBV20-1 few TGCAGTGCCCGGGGACTAGCGGGGCCCACAGATACGCAGTATTTT CSARGLAGPTDTQYF
- TRBJ1-6 TRBV4-2 - TGTGCCAGCAGCCAAGTATTGGAGGATTCACCCCTCCACTTT CASSQVLEDSPLHF
- TRBJ2-7 TRBV6-2/TRBV6-3 few TGTGCCAGCAGTGGGGAGTGGGCCCGAGGGCTCTACGAGCAGTACTTC CASSGEWARGLYEQYF
- TRBJ2-2 TRBV28 few TGTGCCAGCATCGAGACAGGAGGGCATTCCGGGGAGCTGTTTTTT CASIETGGHSGELFF